Shown below are 30 T cell receptor beta chains from a single sample sequenced in a study of spatial heterogeneity in lung cancer. Via MiXCR, TCRdb re-called the 5' RACE reads, giving one row per CDR3 protein. The table includes 20,000 to 25,000 distinct CDR3 sequences, 4.6% detected once. This sample's time point: sample taken at primary tumor resection. The sequencing used PBMCs, collected at surgery. Source of these receptors: a male donor with early-stage non-small cell lung cancer.

This clonotype was counted only a few times. The chain couples TRBV19 to TRBJ2-7, with D perhaps assigned TRBD1 or TRBD2 (5 bases each). V gave up 5 bases and J gave up 1 base, with 12 bases separating them. The CDR3 extends over 14 amino acids. Germline V lookup: CDR1 LNHDA, CDR2 SQIVND (reference sequence). The CDR3: CASSPGTRSYEQYF. CDR3 in DNA: TGTGCCAGTAGTCCCGGGACGAGGTCCTACGAGCAGTACTTC.

This clonotype was observed at least ten times. This chain joins TRBV7-3 and TRBJ2-5; D is tentatively TRBD1 or TRBD2 (5 bases each). Trimming pared 2 bases from V and 4 bases from J, leaving 17 bases between. This CDR3 is 16 amino acids long. CDR1 is SGHTA and CDR2 is FQGTGA in the germline V gene. CDR3 nucleotide sequence: TGTGCCAGCAGCTTACCCGTTGGGGGTGGAGGAGAGACCCAGTACTTC. Its protein is CASSLPVGGGGETQYF.

This clonotype was observed at least ten times. This chain connects TRBV5-1 to TRBJ1-1; D call uncertain. V was pared by 4 bases and J by 4 bases, with 8 bases between. From germline, CDR1 is SGHRS and CDR2 YFSETQ. The CDR3 covers 12 residues. In DNA, the CDR3 is TGCGCCAGCAGCCTAGACCTCACTGAAGCTTTCTTT. Amino acids: CASSLDLTEAFF.

This clonotype was seen repeatedly, ten times or more. The chain uses TRBV19 and TRBJ2-3; D not resolved. This CDR3 spans 13 amino acids. V lost 6 bases and J 3 bases, leaving 10 bases between the germline ends. CDR1 and CDR2 from the germline V gene are LNHDA and SQIVND (reference sequence). The CDR3: CASRTVSTDTQYF. The DNA for the CDR3 is TGTGCCAGTAGGACGGTTTCTACAGATACGCAGTATTTT.

This clonotype was observed at least ten times. The chain couples TRBV7-3 to TRBJ2-7; D uncertain. The germline gives CDR1 SGHTA, CDR2 FQGTGA. Trimming took off 5 bases at V and 5 bases at J, with 19 bases between the two ends. There are 15 residues in the CDR3. The CDR3 reads CASSPNLVMANEQYF. For the CDR3, the DNA is TGTGCCAGCAGCCCAAATCTAGTGATGGCTAACGAGCAGTACTTC.

In this sample, this clonotype turned up many times. The rearrangement links TRBV10-2 to TRBJ2-2; unclear D gene. CDR3 length: 14 amino acids. The V end was cut by 5 bases, the J end by 8 bases, with 15 bases between. Looked up from germline, CDR1 is WSHSY and CDR2 is SAAADI. The chain's CDR3 is CASSLEWPNGELFF. The CDR3 DNA sequence: TGCGCCAGCAGTCTAGAGTGGCCCAATGGGGAGCTGTTTTTT.

This clonotype was recorded at least ten times. The chain employs TRBV7-8 and TRBJ2-3; D call uncertain. V was cut by 6 bases and J by 6 bases, with 7 bases left in between. The CDR3 contains 11 residues. The germline gives CDR1 SGHVS, CDR2 FQNEAQ. CDR3 loop: CASSRADTQYF. Written as DNA, the CDR3 is TGTGCCAGCAGTCGGGCCGATACGCAGTATTTT.

This clonotype was recorded many times. This chain uses TRBV5-1 with TRBJ1-5, with D possibly being TRBD1 (5 bases). This CDR3 has 16 residues. Looked up from germline, CDR1 is SGHRS and CDR2 is YFSETQ. Trimming took 4 bases from V and 3 from J, leaving 17 bases between them. CDR3 sequence (DNA): TGCGCCAGCAGCACGGGGGACGCGGGACTCAATCAGCCCCAGCATTTT. This encodes CASSTGDAGLNQPQHF.

In this sample, this clonotype turned up many times. V is TRBV9 and J is TRBJ2-7, with D perhaps TRBD1 (5 bases). From germline, CDR1 is SGDLS and CDR2 YYNGEE. The CDR3 totals 16 residues. V was cut by 0 bases and J by 6 bases, with 19 bases left in between. The CDR3, as DNA: TGTGCCAGCAGCGTAGGGGGCCATACACTGGCGACCGAGCAGTACTTC. This codes for CASSVGGHTLATEQYF. Drawing the rest from reference TRBV9 and TRBJ2-7, the complete variable domain is DSGVTQTPKHLITATGQRVTLRCSPRSGDLSVYWYQQSLDQGLQFLIQYYNGEERAKGNILERFSAQQFPDLHSELNLSSLELGDSALYFCASSVGGHTLATEQYFGPGTRLTVT.

This clonotype was observed at least ten times. V is TRBV10-3 and J is TRBJ1-1, with TRBD1 as a possible D gene (6 bases). The CDR3 sequence is 15 residues long. The V end was cut by 3 bases, the J end by 5 bases, with 16 bases between. The germline gives CDR1 ENHRY, CDR2 SYGVKD. Here the CDR3 DNA reads TGTGCCATCAGTGATGGCGGGGGGCGCAGGACTGAAGCTTTCTTT. Translating gives CAISDGGGRRTEAFF.

This clonotype came up many times. The V call is TRBV5-1, the J call TRBJ2-5; a weak D match, TRBD1 (5 bases). Germline CDR1 is SGHRS and CDR2 is YFSETQ. CDR3 length: 14 residues. Trimming shortened V by 0 bases and J by 5 bases, and 11 bases separated the two germline ends. The CDR3 spells CASSLEAGWETQYF. As DNA, the CDR3 is TGCGCCAGCAGCTTGGAGGCAGGGTGGGAGACCCAGTACTTC.

In this sample, this clonotype turned up a few times. The chain is built from TRBV12-3 or TRBV12-4 and TRBJ2-2, with D tentatively TRBD1 (5 bases). There are 14 residues in the CDR3. Trimming pared 6 bases from V and 4 bases from J, leaving 12 bases between. In nucleotides, the CDR3 is TGTGCCAGCAGCCTAGGTGGGGCCACCGGGGAGCTGTTTTTT. Translated, it gives CASSLGGATGELFF.

The table lists this clonotype with many counts. This chain links TRBV12-3 or TRBV12-4 with TRBJ2-5; 8 bases are a match to TRBD1. CDR3 size: 14 residues. V gave up 6 bases and J gave up 5 bases; unmatched junction bases: 8. This chain's CDR3 is CASSKTGAVETQYF. The CDR3 DNA follows: TGTGCCAGCAGCAAGACAGGGGCGGTGGAGACCCAGTACTTC.

This clonotype was counted ten times or more. The chain employs TRBV20-1 and TRBJ2-2, with TRBD2 matching over 10 bases. Unmatched junction bases numbered 7, after V lost 0 bases and J lost 0 bases. The CDR3 is made up of 18 amino acids. Germline V CDR1 and CDR2: DFQATT, SNEGSKA (reference sequence). The CDR3 protein is CSARDRTSGTPNTGELFF. The CDR3 DNA reads TGCAGTGCTAGAGATCGAACTAGCGGGACCCCGAACACCGGGGAGCTGTTTTTT.

Many counts were recorded for this clonotype. The chain combines TRBV4-2 with TRBJ1-1; D ambiguous. Looked up from germline, CDR1 is LGHNA and CDR2 is YNFKEQ. Trimming cost V 5 bases and J 1 base, with 8 bases left between them. This CDR3 contains 13 residues. CDR3 loop: CASSANPNTEAFF. The CDR3 DNA is TGTGCCAGCAGCGCCAATCCGAACACTGAAGCTTTCTTT.

This clonotype was seen at least ten times. In nucleotides, the CDR3 is TGTGCCAGCAGTGAATCTCTAGGGGCGTTAAATTCACCCCTCCACTTT. Translated, it gives CASSESLGALNSPLHF. The chain combines TRBV25-1 with TRBJ1-6, with D possibly TRBD1 on 5 matching bases. V lost 1 base, J lost 7 bases, and 14 bases lay in between. CDR1 is MGHDK, CDR2 SYGVNS, per germline. The CDR3 extends over 16 amino acids. The complete variable domain, with remaining parts taken from reference TRBV25-1 and TRBJ1-6, reads EADIYQTPRYLVIGTGKKITLECSQTMGHDKMYWYQQDPGMELHLIHYSYGVNSTEKGDLSSESTVSRIRTEHFPLTLESARPSHTSQYLCASSESLGALNSPLHFGNGTRLTVT.

Ten or more counts support this clonotype. In DNA, the CDR3 is TGTGCCAGCAGCTCCACAGGGGATGAGCAGTTCTTC. It is translated as CASSSTGDEQFF. The V gene is TRBV9, the J gene TRBJ2-1, with 7 bases lining up with TRBD1. The germline CDR1 and CDR2 sequences are SGDLS and YYNGEE. J gave up 8 bases and V 4 bases, and 3 bases lay outside the gene matches. The CDR3 consists of 12 residues.

This clonotype ranks as medium-sized. The chain uses TRBV24-1 and TRBJ2-6; D is uncertain. This CDR3 is 15 amino acids long. Germline-derived CDR1 and CDR2 are KGHDR and SFDVKD. The V gene lost 3 bases and the J gene lost 4 bases, with 9 bases spanning the gap. Here the CDR3 DNA reads TGTGCCACCAGTGATCCCCGCTCCGGGGCCAACGTCCTGACTTTC. This codes for CATSDPRSGANVLTF.

This clonotype occurred many times. This rearrangement joins TRBV10-2 to TRBJ2-1; no reliable D call. The V end was cut by 6 bases, the J end by 5 bases, with 11 bases between. The CDR3 has 13 residues. The V gene's germline CDR1 is WSHSY and CDR2 SAAADI. The CDR3 DNA reads as TGCGCCAGCAGGCTGACGGAGAACAATGAGCAGTTCTTC. It yields the protein CASRLTENNEQFF.

This clonotype is medium-sized by share. The genes are TRBV29-1 and TRBJ1-1; D is ambiguous. This CDR3 region has 14 residues. Germline V gene sequence: CDR1 SQVTM, CDR2 ANQGSEA. V was pared by 7 bases and J by 1 base, with 16 bases between. CDR3 in amino acids: CSGALTGGNTEAFF. Here the CDR3 DNA reads TGCAGCGGCGCATTAACGGGAGGGAACACTGAAGCTTTCTTT.

This clonotype occurred many times. The chain recombines TRBV2 with TRBJ1-4; D uncertain. There are 11 residues in the CDR3. CDR1 is SNHLY and CDR2 is FYNNEI in the germline V gene. Trimming left V 3 bases short and J 10 bases short, with 6 bases between. The CDR3 DNA reads as TGTGCCAGCAGTGACGCGAGAAAACTGTTTTTT. Amino acid sequence: CASSDARKLFF.

This clonotype was picked up many times. Written as DNA, the CDR3 is TGTGCCAGCAGCTTAGGGCAGGGGGCTTACAATGAGCAGTTCTTC. Translating it yields CASSLGQGAYNEQFF. The chain is built from TRBV7-2 and TRBJ2-1, with 8 positions matching TRBD1. The CDR3 has 15 amino acids. The V and J ends lost 1 base and 4 bases, in that order; junction bases with no gene match: 3. Per germline, CDR1 SGHTA and CDR2 FQGNSA.

This clonotype was detected many times. J is TRBJ1-5 and V is TRBV4-2, with 8 bases fitting TRBD1. V shed 4 bases and J 3 bases; nucleotides not matched to a gene: 5. This CDR3 has 15 amino acids. Germline assignment: CDR1 LGHNA and CDR2 YNFKEQ. As DNA, the CDR3 is TGTGCCAGCAGCCCAGGGACAGGATACAATCAGCCCCAGCATTTT. Protein sequence: CASSPGTGYNQPQHF.

This clonotype was counted ten times or more. This rearrangement joins TRBV7-9 to TRBJ1-1, with D perhaps TRBD1 (5 bases). V gave up 5 bases and J gave up 1 base, with 11 bases separating them. CDR1 is SEHNR and CDR2 is FQNEAQ in the germline V gene (reference sequence). This CDR3 has 14 amino acids. Here the CDR3 reads CASSPWTPNTEAFF. The CDR3 coding sequence is TGTGCCAGCAGCCCTTGGACACCGAACACTGAAGCTTTCTTT.

This clonotype was recorded many times. This sequence joins TRBV27 and TRBJ1-2, with a tentative D call TRBD1 (5 bases). From germline, CDR1 is MNHEY and CDR2 SMNVEV (reference sequence). CDR3 size: 16 residues. Trimming shortened V by 5 bases and J by 0 bases, and 16 bases separated the two germline ends. The chain's CDR3 is CASSMAGTVSNYGYTF. CDR3 bases: TGTGCCAGCAGTATGGCAGGGACGGTTTCTAACTATGGCTACACCTTC.

At least ten counts were recorded for this clonotype. CDR3 in DNA: TGCGCCAGCAGCTTGGTCTCAGGGGCCAACGTCCTGACTTTC. Encoded protein: CASSLVSGANVLTF. V and J are TRBV5-1 and TRBJ2-6; no firm D call. The CDR3 is 14 amino acids. Germline-derived CDR1 and CDR2 are SGHRS and YFSETQ. Trimming took 0 bases from V and 4 from J, leaving 5 bases between them.

As regards this clonotype: Here the CDR3 omits its conserved ending phenylalanine or tryptophan, so a read error is the likely source. V usage is TRBV30 and J usage is TRBJ2-1, with D unresolved. The CDR3 has 14 amino acids. Germline loops: CDR1 GTSNPN, CDR2 SVGIG (reference sequence). Trimming pared 5 bases from V and 5 bases from J, leaving 16 bases between. The CDR3 sequence is CAWQPAQTNNEQFS. In nucleotides, the CDR3 is TGTGCCTGGCAACCCGCTCAAACAAACAATGAGCAGTTCTCC.

This clonotype is medium-sized in the sample. This sequence joins TRBV29-1 and TRBJ1-4, with TRBD1 identical over 9 bases. The CDR3 sequence is 13 residues long. V was clipped by 7 bases and J by 10 bases; unmatched bases: 10. Per the germline V gene, CDR1 is SQVTM and CDR2 is ANQGSEA. The CDR3 DNA reads as TGCAGCGCACGGGACAGGGAGTTAGGAAAACTGTTTTTT. This translates into CSARDRELGKLFF. The full variable domain, with the rest looked up from reference TRBV29-1 and TRBJ1-4, is SAVISQKPSRDICQRGTSLTIQCQVDSQVTMMFWYRQQPGQSLTLIATANQGSEATYESGFVIDKFPISRPNLTFSTLTVSNMSPEDSSIYLCSARDRELGKLFFGSGTQLSVL.

This clonotype occurred many times. The chain carries TRBV7-9 and TRBJ2-5, with a weak D call TRBD2 (6 bases). Trimming took off 2 bases at V and 4 bases at J, with 8 bases between the two ends. Germline CDR1 SEHNR, CDR2 FQNEAQ (reference sequence). The CDR3 is 13 amino acids. CDR3 in DNA: TGTGCCAGCAGCTTAAGGAGGGTAGAGACCCAGTACTTC. Residues: CASSLRRVETQYF. The full variable domain, with the rest looked up from reference TRBV7-9 and TRBJ2-5, is DTGVSQNPRHKITKRGQNVTFRCDPISEHNRLYWYRQTLGQGPEFLTYFQNEAQLEKSRLLSDRFSAERPKGSFSTLEIQRTEQGDSAMYLCASSLRRVETQYFGPGTRLLVL.

This clonotype was counted only a few times. The chain joins TRBV10-1 to TRBJ2-7, with D perhaps TRBD2 (6 bases). Germline CDR1 reads WNHNN; CDR2 reads SYGVQD (reference sequence). V shed 0 bases and J shed 9 bases, with 12 bases lying between them. The length of the CDR3 is 13 residues. The CDR3: CASSESTRRGQYF. The DNA of the CDR3 is TGCGCCAGCAGTGAGTCGACTCGGCGGGGGCAGTACTTC.